Below, 4 T cell receptor beta chains from the same sample are listed, as sequenced in a study of Ad26.COV2.S vaccination and SARS-CoV-2 variants. Treatment defined: about 20 received Ad26.COV2.S at low or high dose, single or two shots; 5 received placebo; per-sample allocation not given. Day 63 after the first vaccine or placebo injection was the time point for sampling. Assay: immunoSEQ multiplex PCR; the TCRdb copy retains only in-frame clones and omits some. The top ten clones hold 5.5% of a sample with around 300,000 clones, 85% to 90% of them seen once. Source: peripheral blood, taken in a trial of Ad26.COV2.S vaccine versus placebo. These receptors were obtained from a person aged 18-60 years who received the Ad26.COV2.S COVID-19 vaccine or a placebo.

The rearrangement joins TRBV6-2 or TRBV6-3 to TRBJ1-5; possibly TRBD1 for D (5 bases). The CDR3 has 14 amino acids. Trimming cost V 2 bases and J 4 bases, with 9 bases left between them. Germline V gene lookup returns CDR1 MNHEY and CDR2 SVGEGT. CDR3 bases: TGTGCCAGCAGTTACGACAGCCTGAATCAGCCCCAGCATTTT. Its translation: CASSYDSLNQPQHF.

V usage is TRBV28 and J usage is TRBJ2-1; D is uncertain. CDR1 is MDHEN and CDR2 is SYDVKM in the germline V gene. This CDR3 has 13 residues. Trimming took 2 bases from V and 9 from J, leaving 11 bases between them. The CDR3 coding sequence is TGTGCCAGCAGTTTACGGTTTGGGGTTGAGCAGTTCTTC. It codes for CASSLRFGVEQFF.

V and J are TRBV7-9 and TRBJ1-1, with D uncertain. The V gene lost 5 bases and the J gene lost 0 bases, with 7 bases spanning the gap. Per germline, CDR1 SEHNR and CDR2 FQNEAQ (reference sequence). The length of the CDR3 is 13 residues. CDR3 DNA sequence: TGTGCCAGCAGCCCCGAGGTGAACACTGAAGCTTTCTTT. Amino acid sequence: CASSPEVNTEAFF.

The CDR3 DNA sequence: TGTGCCAGCAGCTTGGCCTCGGAAACGACGCAGTATTTT. Its translation is CASSLASETTQYF. This chain connects TRBV7-9 to TRBJ2-3; D is ambiguous. The CDR3 totals 13 residues. CDR1 is SEHNR, CDR2 FQNEAQ, per germline (reference sequence). V was pared by 3 bases and J by 9 bases, with 13 bases between.